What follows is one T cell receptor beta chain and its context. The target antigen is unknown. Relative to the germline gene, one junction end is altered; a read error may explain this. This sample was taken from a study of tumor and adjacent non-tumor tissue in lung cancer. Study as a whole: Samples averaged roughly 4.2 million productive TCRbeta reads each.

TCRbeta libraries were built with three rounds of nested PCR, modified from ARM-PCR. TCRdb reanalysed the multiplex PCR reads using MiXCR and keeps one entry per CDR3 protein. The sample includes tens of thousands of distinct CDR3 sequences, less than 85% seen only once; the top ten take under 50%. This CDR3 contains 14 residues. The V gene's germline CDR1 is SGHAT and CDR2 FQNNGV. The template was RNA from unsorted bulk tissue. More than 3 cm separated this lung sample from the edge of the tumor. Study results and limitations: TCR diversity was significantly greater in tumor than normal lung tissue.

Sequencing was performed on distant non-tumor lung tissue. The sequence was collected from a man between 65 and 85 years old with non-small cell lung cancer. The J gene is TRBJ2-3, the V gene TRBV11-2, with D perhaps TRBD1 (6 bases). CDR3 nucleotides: TGTGCCAACAGCTCACAGGGATTCTCAGATACGCACTATTTT. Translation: CANSSQGFSDTHYF. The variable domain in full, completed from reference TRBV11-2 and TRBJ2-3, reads EAGVAQSPRYKIIEKRQSVAFWCNPISGHATLYWYQQILGQGPKLLIQFQNNGVVDDSQLPKDRFSAERLKGVDSTLKIQPAKLEDSAVYLCANSSQGFSDTHYFGPGTRLTVL.